The next 29 T cell receptor beta chains were all read from a single sample in a study of cytomegalovirus exposure and HLA in healthy donors. The PCR had 60 Vbeta and 13 Jbeta primers. Assay: immunoSEQ multiplex PCR; the TCRdb copy retains only in-frame clones and omits some. The repertoire has about 140,000 clones, around 80% of them found once; the top ten carry less than 1.5%. The sample was PBMCs. Receptors were obtained from a man younger than 40 in good health and CMV-seropositive.

In its sample, this clone was seen a few times. This chain connects TRBV6-1 to TRBJ1-4; a weak D match, TRBD1 (6 bases). There are 12 residues in the CDR3. Between the trimmed V and J ends, which lost 7 bases and 5 bases, there was a span of 8 bases. Looked up from germline, CDR1 is MNHNS and CDR2 is SASEGT. In DNA, the CDR3 is TGTGCCAGCAAGGGGGAAAATGAAAAACTGTTTTTT. Its protein product is CASKGENEKLFF.

The CDR3 region is CASSQSTLGGSTDTQYF. CDR3 in DNA: TGCGCCAGCAGCCAGTCCACTTTGGGGGGTAGCACAGATACGCAGTATTTT. The chain carries TRBV4-1 and TRBJ2-3; TRBD2 is a possible D gene (6 bases). Germline V gene sequence: CDR1 MGHRA, CDR2 YSYEKL. This CDR3 contains 17 residues. V was cut by 3 bases and J by 0 bases, with 16 bases left in between.

The chain has TRBV19 and TRBJ2-3; D is perhaps TRBD1 (5 bases). Trimming left V 4 bases short and J 2 bases short, with 7 bases between. The germline gives CDR1 LNHDA, CDR2 SQIVND (reference sequence). The CDR3 has 13 amino acids. The CDR3, as DNA: TGTGCCAGTAGTACGGACAACACAGATACGCAGTATTTT. Protein sequence: CASSTDNTDTQYF.

The CDR3 DNA reads TGTGCCAGTAGTTTCCTACAGGGGGCGAGTGGCTACACCTTC. Residues: CASSFLQGASGYTF. The genes are TRBV19 and TRBJ1-2; TRBD1 matches at 9 bases. Trimming removed 5 bases from V and 7 bases from J; junction bases left unmatched: 8. Germline loops: CDR1 LNHDA, CDR2 SQIVND (reference sequence). The CDR3 is 14 amino acids.

This chain connects TRBV6-6 to TRBJ2-3; tentative D call: TRBD2 (6 bases). CDR1 and CDR2 (germline): MNHNY, SVGAGI (reference sequence). This CDR3 is built from 14 residues. Deletions cut 4 bases from V and 0 bases from J, with 8 bases between. CDR3: CASSFGSSTDTQYF. CDR3 DNA: TGTGCCAGCAGTTTCGGGAGTAGCACAGATACGCAGTATTTT.

J is TRBJ1-2 and V is TRBV6-5; a possible D gene is TRBD1 (5 bases). Trimming took off 3 bases at V and 4 bases at J, with 15 bases between the two ends. Germline loops: CDR1 MNHEY, CDR2 SVGAGI. CDR3 length equals 15 residues. The CDR3 is CASSYYGRVGYGYTF. DNA of the CDR3: TGTGCCAGCAGTTATTATGGCAGGGTGGGCTATGGCTACACCTTC.

This clone was detected only a few times. The rearrangement joins TRBV7-9 to TRBJ2-2; weak D call: TRBD1 (6 bases). This CDR3 is built from 14 residues. Per germline, CDR1 SEHNR and CDR2 FQNEAQ (reference sequence). Trimming stripped 6 bases from V and 3 bases from J, with 11 bases between. The CDR3 protein is CASRPGADTGELFF. For the CDR3, the DNA is TGTGCCAGCAGACCAGGGGCCGACACCGGGGAGCTGTTTTTT.

The rearrangement uses TRBV27 and TRBJ1-1; no definite D call. Germline-derived CDR1 and CDR2 are MNHEY and SMNVEV (reference sequence). The length of the CDR3 is 14 residues. With 3 bases removed from V and 2 bases from J, the gap between germline ends came to 10 bases. The CDR3 is CASSFRRGNTEAFF. In nucleotides, the CDR3 is TGTGCCAGCAGTTTCCGTCGCGGTAACACTGAAGCTTTCTTT.

This chain joins TRBV6-1 and TRBJ2-3, with 8 bases matching TRBD2. The V gene's germline CDR1 is MNHNS and CDR2 SASEGT. The CDR3 length is 16 residues. The junction had 11 bases not matched to a gene; V was cut back by 4 bases and J by 5 bases. CDR3 bases: TGTGCCAGCAGTGGACCGGGACTAGGGGGAGGAGATACGCAGTATTTT. Translated: CASSGPGLGGGDTQYF.

The rearrangement joins TRBV9 to TRBJ1-1; weak D call: TRBD1 (6 bases). V lost 0 bases and J 1 base, leaving 19 bases between the germline ends. The CDR3 is 18 amino acids. The germline V gene has CDR1 SGDLS and CDR2 YYNGEE. CDR3 in amino acids: CASSVGWGGPARNTEAFF. CDR3 in DNA: TGTGCCAGCAGCGTAGGGTGGGGGGGCCCCGCGAGGAACACTGAAGCTTTCTTT.

The V call is TRBV21-1, the J call TRBJ2-3; the D call in the table, TRBD2, was not verified against the DNA. TRBV21-1 is a pseudogene segment. The CDR3 has 15 residues. CDR3 DNA: TGTGCCAGCAGCAAAGGAAGCTGCCTCACAGATACGCAGTATTTT. Protein sequence: CASSKGSCLTDTQYF.

The chain recombines TRBV28 with TRBJ2-7; 7 nucleotides match TRBD2. The CDR3 has 16 amino acids. Germline V gives CDR1 MDHEN, CDR2 SYDVKM. Unmatched junction bases numbered 13, after V lost 6 bases and J lost 2 bases. CDR3: CASRREGLQLTYEQYF. CDR3 sequence (DNA): TGTGCCAGCAGACGCGAGGGACTACAACTCACCTACGAGCAGTACTTC.

This chain links TRBV30 with TRBJ1-1; the D is unclear. Trimming removed 2 bases at V and 8 bases at J, with 9 bases between. CDR3 length equals 11 residues. Per the germline V gene, CDR1 is GTSNPN and CDR2 is SVGIG (reference sequence). In nucleotides, the CDR3 is TGTGCCTGGAGTAATCCCGGGGAAGCTTTCTTT. Protein: CAWSNPGEAFF.

The rearrangement uses TRBV5-1 and TRBJ2-2; the D gene is possibly TRBD1 (5 bases). The V and J ends lost 0 bases and 7 bases respectively, with 10 bases between them. This CDR3 has 14 amino acids. Looked up from germline, CDR1 is SGHRS and CDR2 is YFSETQ. This chain's CDR3 is CASSLVQGVGELFF. CDR3 nucleotide sequence: TGCGCCAGCAGCTTGGTTCAGGGTGTCGGGGAGCTGTTTTTT.

This clone was counted a few times. This chain joins TRBV2 and TRBJ2-3, with D possibly being TRBD1 (6 bases). V shed 5 bases and J shed 0 bases, with 18 bases lying between them. CDR1 is SNHLY and CDR2 is FYNNEI in the germline V gene. The CDR3 contains 17 residues. The CDR3 DNA follows: TGTGCCAGCAGTTACCTGAATTCAGGGGCCAGCACAGATACGCAGTATTTT. It translates to CASSYLNSGASTDTQYF.

This clone was detected a few times. The rearrangement links TRBV25-1 to TRBJ2-5; D may be TRBD2 (5 bases). This CDR3 has 14 amino acids. Trimming cost V 2 bases and J 3 bases, with 10 bases left between them. Germline loops: CDR1 MGHDK, CDR2 SYGVNS. DNA for the CDR3: TGTGCCAGCAGTGAAGGAGGACGGAAAGAGACCCAGTACTTC. This gives the protein CASSEGGRKETQYF. The complete variable domain, with remaining parts taken from reference TRBV25-1 and TRBJ2-5, reads EADIYQTPRYLVIGTGKKITLECSQTMGHDKMYWYQQDPGMELHLIHYSYGVNSTEKGDLSSESTVSRIRTEHFPLTLESARPSHTSQYLCASSEGGRKETQYFGPGTRLLVL.

This chain joins TRBV19 and TRBJ1-5; the D is unclear. Deletions cut 5 bases from V and 1 base from J, with 12 bases between. Germline-derived CDR1 and CDR2 are LNHDA and SQIVND (reference sequence). The CDR3 is made up of 15 amino acids. Here the CDR3 reads CASSAGLPSNQPQHF. CDR3 sequence (DNA): TGTGCCAGTAGTGCGGGCCTCCCGAGCAATCAGCCCCAGCATTTT.

The V gene is TRBV7-8, the J gene TRBJ1-2; 8 nucleotides align to TRBD1. The CDR3 covers 15 residues. Germline loops: CDR1 SGHVS, CDR2 FQNEAQ. With 1 base clipped from V and 8 bases from J, the junction kept 9 bases outside the gene matches. This CDR3 reads CASSLDRTGYLGYTF. As DNA, the CDR3 is TGTGCCAGCAGCTTAGATCGGACAGGGTATTTAGGCTACACCTTC. The complete variable domain, with remaining parts taken from reference TRBV7-8 and TRBJ1-2, reads GAGVSQSPRYKVAKRGQDVALRCDPISGHVSLFWYQQALGQGPEFLTYFQNEAQLDKSGLPSDRFFAERPEGSVSTLKIQRTQQEDSAVYLCASSLDRTGYLGYTFGSGTRLTVV.

The chain is built from TRBV14 and TRBJ2-5; D not resolved. The assigned J gene may be wrong: the sequence end matches TRBJ2-7 better. The CDR3 totals 11 residues. The germline gives CDR1 SGHDN, CDR2 FVKESK. The CDR3 nucleotides are TGTGCCAGCAGCCGTTTTAACGAGCAGTACTTC. This codes for CASSRFNEQYF.

The CDR3 region has the DNA TGTGCCAGCAGCCAAGACCTCCCCAGGGGCAACTCCTACGAGCAGTACTTC. Protein product: CASSQDLPRGNSYEQYF. The genes are TRBV14 and TRBJ2-7; D is perhaps TRBD1 (6 bases). This CDR3 has 17 residues. V was trimmed by 0 bases and J by 0 bases, leaving 15 bases between them. In germline, CDR1 is SGHDN, CDR2 FVKESK.

This clone was seen a handful of times. Additional DNA sequences in this sample encode the identical CDR3. The rearrangement joins TRBV7-9 to TRBJ1-4; D is unresolved. Between the trimmed V and J ends, which lost 2 bases and 6 bases, there was a span of 10 bases. This CDR3 contains 14 residues. Germline assignment: CDR1 SEHNR and CDR2 FQNEAQ (reference sequence). CDR3 sequence (DNA): TGTGCCAGCAGCTTAAGGAGGGAGGATGAAAAACTGTTTTTT. Protein: CASSLRREDEKLFF.

The chain uses TRBV5-6 and TRBJ2-7; 10 bases align to TRBD1. This CDR3 spans 16 amino acids. In germline, CDR1 is SGHDT, CDR2 YYEEEE. Trimming removed 0 bases from V and 6 bases from J; junction bases left unmatched: 9. The CDR3 sequence: CASSLVGTGDLSEQYF. The CDR3 nucleotides read TGTGCCAGCAGCTTGGTAGGGACAGGGGATCTCTCCGAGCAGTACTTC.

The chain links TRBV19 to TRBJ2-1; TRBD1 agrees at 8 bases. Germline assignment: CDR1 LNHDA and CDR2 SQIVND (reference sequence). V shed 5 bases and J 2 bases; nucleotides not matched to a gene: 8. This CDR3 is 16 amino acids long. The CDR3 DNA reads TGTGCCAGTAGTGGACGGACAGGGATGGCCTACAATGAGCAGTTCTTC. Translating gives CASSGRTGMAYNEQFF.

In DNA form, the CDR3 reads TGTGCCACTCGCCCCGGGTCTGGGGCCAACGTCCTGACTTTC. It codes for CATRPGSGANVLTF. The V and J genes are TRBV7-2 and TRBJ2-6; D is unclear. The CDR3 totals 14 residues. Trimming removed 10 bases at V and 1 base at J, with 11 bases between. Germline-derived CDR1 and CDR2 are SGHTA and FQGNSA.

The rearrangement joins TRBV6-1 to TRBJ2-3; TRBD2 matches at 9 bases. Looked up from germline, CDR1 is MNHNS and CDR2 is SASEGT. J was trimmed by 8 bases and V by 8 bases; bases with no gene match: 14. The CDR3 runs to 15 residues. The CDR3 reads CASRPSGAQAGTQYF. The CDR3 DNA reads TGTGCCAGCCGCCCTAGCGGGGCCCAGGCAGGTACGCAGTATTTT.

The gene calls are TRBV6-1 and TRBJ2-7; 11 bases match TRBD2. The CDR3 covers 15 residues. Germline V gives CDR1 MNHNS, CDR2 SASEGT. V lost 5 bases and J lost 5; bases outside the gene matches: 8. Here the CDR3 reads CASSRNSGGAHEQYF. DNA for the CDR3: TGTGCCAGCAGTCGAAATAGCGGGGGGGCCCACGAGCAGTACTTC.

The chain is built from TRBV27 and TRBJ2-3, with 12 positions matching TRBD2. Germline-derived CDR1 and CDR2 are MNHEY and SMNVEV (reference sequence). Trimming cost V 2 bases and J 4 bases; bases outside gene matches: 1. The CDR3 length is 15 residues. This CDR3 is CASSLLAGGADTQYF. In DNA, the CDR3 is TGTGCCAGCAGTTTACTAGCGGGAGGGGCAGATACGCAGTATTTT.

The chain links TRBV19 to TRBJ1-1, with TRBD1 matching 8 bases. Germline values: CDR1 LNHDA, CDR2 SQIVND (reference sequence). The CDR3 sequence is 15 residues long. V lost 2 bases to trimming and J lost 3 bases; unmatched junction nucleotides: 5. The chain's CDR3 is CASSIQGAPDTEAFF. CDR3 in DNA: TGTGCCAGTAGTATACAGGGGGCGCCGGACACTGAAGCTTTCTTT. The complete variable domain, with remaining parts taken from reference TRBV19 and TRBJ1-1, reads DGGITQSPKYLFRKEGQNVTLSCEQNLNHDAMYWYRQDPGQGLRLIYYSQIVNDFQKGDIAEGYSVSREKKESFPLTVTSAQKNPTAFYLCASSIQGAPDTEAFFGQGTRLTVV.

This clone was counted once. This sequence joins TRBV7-6 and TRBJ1-6, with 7 bases fitting TRBD1. From germline, CDR1 is SGHVS and CDR2 FNYEAQ. Trimming removed 5 bases from V and 9 bases from J; junction bases left unmatched: 10. The CDR3 has 15 residues. The chain's CDR3 is CASSKATRGVSPLHF. CDR3 nucleotide sequence: TGTGCCAGCAGCAAGGCAACCAGGGGGGTTTCACCCCTCCACTTT.